This T cell receptor (beta chain) appears in the sequencing data of a study of T cells in Graves' hyperthyroidism and ophthalmopathy. The CDR3 is 15 amino acids. Looked up from germline, CDR1 is SEHNR and CDR2 is FQNEAQ (reference sequence). The J segment lost 7 bases and the V segment lost 3 bases, leaving 10 bases of the junction unmatched. Study findings and constraints: Onset of ophthalmopathy came a median approximately 6.5 months after the model predicted it. Most thyroid clonotypes expanded above 0.001 appeared in blood too.

Clinical symptoms, serum thyroxine and TRAb, thyroid ultrasound and orbital computed tomography together formed the diagnostic basis. The authors obtained PBMCs from more than 9.5 ml of fresh peripheral blood. This clonotype was found many times. The antigen is not known. Amplification of TCR beta CDR3 regions used RNA as the template. With the HTBI primer set, the TCR CDR3 went through a first round of RT-PCR. TCRdb passed the multiplex PCR reads through MiXCR, listing each CDR3 protein once. The sample records hundreds of thousands of distinct CDR3 sequences, roughly 14% being singletons. The receptor was isolated from a woman in her forties with Graves' ophthalmopathy. The V call is TRBV7-9, the J call TRBJ1-2, with 8 bases identical to TRBD1. The sample consisted of blood. The CDR3 DNA sequence: TGTGCCAGCAGCTTTACTCAGGGGGCCAGTAGTGGCTACACCTTC. Its protein is CASSFTQGASSGYTF.